This T cell receptor beta chain appears in the sequencing data of a study of PD-1 blockade in classical Hodgkin lymphoma. Patients all relapsed after autologous stem cell transplantation, and there was variation in brentuximab vedotin exposure. Only in-frame clones appear in the TCRdb table, and some are missing; sequencing was by immunoSEQ multiplex PCR. The data show roughly 61,000 clones, 80% to 90% seen once. The length of the CDR3 is 13 residues. The V gene lost 7 bases and the J gene lost 4 bases, with 11 bases spanning the gap. Per germline, CDR1 SNHLY and CDR2 FYNNEI. Study-wide results and caveats: CD4+ but not CD8+ TCR diversity rose significantly by C4D1.

A remark on this clone: Its antigen is unknown.

This TCR derives from a human donor with classical Hodgkin lymphoma. Source: peripheral blood mononuclear cells (PBMCs), taken at baseline. This chain links TRBV2 with TRBJ1-3, with D unresolved. CDR3 loop: CASTGRKGNTIYF. CDR3 in DNA: TGTGCCAGCACAGGACGGAAAGGAAACACCATATATTTT. Together with reference TRBV2 and TRBJ1-3, the CDR3 gives the full variable domain: EPEVTQTPSHQVTQMGQEVILRCVPISNHLYFYWYRQILGQKVEFLVSFYNNEISEKSEIFDDQFSVERPDGSNFTLKIRSTKLEDSAMYFCASTGRKGNTIYFGEGSWLTVV.